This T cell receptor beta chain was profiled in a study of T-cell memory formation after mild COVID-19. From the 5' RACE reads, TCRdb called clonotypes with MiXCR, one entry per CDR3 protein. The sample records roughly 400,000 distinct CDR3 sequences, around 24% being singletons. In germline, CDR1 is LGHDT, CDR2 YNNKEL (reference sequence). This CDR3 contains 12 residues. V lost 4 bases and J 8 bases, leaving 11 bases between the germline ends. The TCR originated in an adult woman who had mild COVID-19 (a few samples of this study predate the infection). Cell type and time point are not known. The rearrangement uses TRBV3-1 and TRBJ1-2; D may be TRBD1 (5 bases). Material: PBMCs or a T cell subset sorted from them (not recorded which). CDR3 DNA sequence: TGTGCCAGCAGCCTTGACAGCTGGGGCTACACCTTC. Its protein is CASSLDSWGYTF.